Shown below are 21 T cell receptor beta chains from a single sample sequenced in a study of T cell repertoires in cytomegalovirus infection. MiXCR, applied by TCRdb to the reads, yields one record per CDR3 protein. The profile shows around 450,000 distinct CDR3 sequences, about a third of them singletons. The sequenced sample consisted of PBMCs. The receptors shown here come from a human donor in good health (CMV status not recorded). Some clones in this sample may be carry-over from other donors' samples.

There are a few counts of this clonotype. The CDR3 is CSVWGTGPDEQYF. The CDR3 DNA follows: TGCAGCGTCTGGGGGACCGGACCCGACGAGCAGTACTTC. The rearrangement uses TRBV29-1 and TRBJ2-7; D may correspond to TRBD1 or TRBD2 (5 bases each). The germline V gene encodes CDR1 SQVTM and CDR2 ANQGSEA. V was clipped by 6 bases and J by 5 bases, with 17 bases between them. There are 13 residues in the CDR3.

The rearrangement joins TRBV6-1 to TRBJ2-3; either TRBD1 or TRBD2 may fit D (6 bases each). This CDR3 has 15 residues. Between the trimmed V and J ends, which lost 5 bases and 0 bases, there was a span of 12 bases. Germline CDR1 and CDR2: MNHNS and SASEGT. In DNA form, the CDR3 reads TGTGCCAGCAGTTTACAGGGAGGAAGCACAGATACGCAGTATTTT. It encodes CASSLQGGSTDTQYF.

J is TRBJ1-4 and V is TRBV6-1; TRBD1 agrees at 8 bases. Germline lookup yields CDR1 MNHNS and CDR2 SASEGT. The V and J ends lost 8 bases and 3 bases, in that order; junction bases with no gene match: 8. The CDR3 totals 15 residues. For the CDR3, the DNA is TGTGCCAGCGGCACCCAACAGGGGGCTAATGAAAAACTGTTTTTT. Encoded protein: CASGTQQGANEKLFF.

The chain recombines TRBV7-9 with TRBJ1-5; D may be TRBD1 (5 bases). The CDR3 is made up of 16 amino acids. Germline V gene data show CDR1 as SEHNR and CDR2 as FQNEAQ (reference sequence). V lost 5 bases to trimming and J lost 2 bases, with 16 bases between them. CDR3 DNA sequence: TGTGCCAGCAGCCCCCCCGGGGCGGCCCGCAATCAGCCCCAGCATTTT. This sequence encodes CASSPPGAARNQPQHF.

On this clonotype: The CDR3 does not end in the conserved phenylalanine or tryptophan, so this is likely a read error. The DNA is left out, because the CDR3 cannot be placed on it with certainty; the CDR3 is given as TCRdb lists it. V gene TRBV5-5 combines with J gene TRBJ1-6; the table assigns TRBD1, which was not confirmed against the DNA. Ends included, the CDR3 has 15 residues. CDR1 is SGHKS, CDR2 YYEKEE, per germline (reference sequence). The CDR3 reads CASSFPGRNNSPLRC.

This clonotype was counted ten times or more. CDR3 region: CASSVNRGRFPFF. Written as DNA, the CDR3 is TGTGCCAGCAGCGTTAACAGGGGGCGGTTCCCGTTCTTC. The chain employs TRBV7-2 and TRBJ2-1; 9 bases line up with TRBD1. The CDR3 spans 13 residues. V lost 5 bases, J lost 15 bases, and 11 bases stayed unmatched. Germline loops: CDR1 SGHTA, CDR2 FQGNSA. Supplemented by reference TRBV7-2 and TRBJ2-1, the full variable domain reads GAGVSQSPSNKVTEKGKDVELRCDPISGHTALYWYRQSLGQGLEFLIYFQGNSAPDKSGLPSDRFSAERTGGSVSTLTIQRTQQEDSAVYLCASSVNRGRFPFFGPGTRLTVL.

The table lists this clonotype with many counts. The rearrangement uses TRBV7-2 and TRBJ2-7; 8 bases map to TRBD1. Germline assignment: CDR1 SGHTA and CDR2 FQGNSA. V lost 5 bases and J lost 5; bases outside the gene matches: 8. The CDR3 contains 14 residues. The CDR3 sequence is CASSLRTGSHEQYF. CDR3 nucleotide sequence: TGTGCCAGCAGCCTCCGGACAGGGAGCCACGAGCAGTACTTC.

There are many counts of this clonotype. The chain carries TRBV7-8 and TRBJ1-2, with 8 bases aligning to TRBD1. With 0 bases clipped from V and 2 bases from J, the junction kept 5 bases outside the gene matches. Germline V gives CDR1 SGHVS, CDR2 FQNEAQ. This CDR3 contains 16 residues. The CDR3 nucleotides are TGTGCCAGCAGCTTAGCGGGAACAGGGGGAAACTATGGCTACACCTTC. It is translated as CASSLAGTGGNYGYTF.

The V gene is TRBV5-4, the J gene TRBJ2-3, with 8 bases identical to TRBD1. The CDR3 covers 14 residues. Per the germline V gene, CDR1 is SGHNT and CDR2 is YYREEE (reference sequence). Trimming removed 5 bases from V and 5 bases from J; junction bases left unmatched: 7. The CDR3 protein is CASSSGQGEDTQYF. CDR3 sequence (DNA): TGTGCCAGCAGTAGCGGACAGGGAGAAGATACGCAGTATTTT.

The rearrangement links TRBV5-1 to TRBJ2-1; 9 positions match TRBD1. The CDR3 is 15 amino acids. Trimming removed 3 bases from V and 10 bases from J; junction bases left unmatched: 11. Germline CDR1 reads SGHRS; CDR2 reads YFSETQ. This CDR3 reads CASSSSGTGTKEQFF. CDR3 nucleotide sequence: TGCGCCAGCAGCTCATCCGGGACAGGGACCAAGGAGCAGTTCTTC.

The V and J genes are TRBV4-1 and TRBJ2-3; 9 nucleotides line up with TRBD2. CDR3 length: 15 residues. The trim removed 6 bases at V and 4 bases at J, leaving 8 bases unmatched. Germline CDR1 is MGHRA and CDR2 is YSYEKL. CDR3 nucleotides: TGCGCCAGCAGATCCGCGGGGGGGAGGGCAGATACGCAGTATTTT. This encodes CASRSAGGRADTQYF.

This clonotype has a count of ten or more. The J gene is TRBJ1-6, the V gene TRBV11-2, with a tentative D call TRBD1 (6 bases). From germline, CDR1 is SGHAT and CDR2 FQNNGV. V was cut by 5 bases and J by 8 bases, with 10 bases left in between. The CDR3 consists of 13 residues. CDR3 DNA: TGTGCCAGCAGCGCCCACAGGGATTCACCCCTCCACTTT. As protein: CASSAHRDSPLHF.

This clonotype turned up a few times. The chain combines TRBV5-4 with TRBJ1-2; no clear D. Germline V gene lookup returns CDR1 SGHNT and CDR2 YYREEE (reference sequence). CDR3 length: 12 residues. The germline V and J ends were trimmed by 0 bases and 8 bases, with 8 bases remaining between them. DNA for the CDR3: TGTGCCAGCAGCTTGGAGGGTGGGGGCTACACCTTC. Its translation is CASSLEGGGYTF.

The table lists this clonotype with a few counts. The CDR3 loop reads CASSVDGSGGYNSPLHF. The CDR3 nucleotides are TGTGCCAGCAGCGTAGATGGGTCAGGGGGCTATAATTCACCCCTCCACTTT. The V call is TRBV9, the J call TRBJ1-6, with 7 bases that match TRBD1. This CDR3 has 17 residues. Germline-derived CDR1 and CDR2 are SGDLS and YYNGEE. With 0 bases clipped from V and 3 bases from J, the junction kept 6 bases outside the gene matches.

The gene calls are TRBV29-1 and TRBJ1-2; 10 nucleotides align to TRBD1. Germline values: CDR1 SQVTM, CDR2 ANQGSEA. This CDR3 has 13 amino acids. With V trimmed by 7 bases and J by 2 bases, 4 bases remained unmatched. The CDR3 loop is CSGTGQGNYGYTF. The CDR3, as DNA: TGCAGCGGTACGGGACAGGGGAACTATGGCTACACCTTC.

The table lists this clonotype with many counts. The V and J genes are TRBV6-2 or TRBV6-3 and TRBJ2-2, with D unclear. CDR3 size: 12 residues. Trimming left V 3 bases short and J 2 bases short, with 1 base between. CDR1 MNHEY and CDR2 SVGEGT come from the germline V gene. The chain's CDR3 is CASSYNTGELFF. CDR3 coding DNA: TGTGCCAGCAGTTATAACACCGGGGAGCTGTTTTTT.

Points on this clonotype: It may be a read error: a sequence one base away is much more abundant. The V call is TRBV7-2, the J call TRBJ2-7, with a tentative D call TRBD1 (8 bases). This CDR3 is built from 15 residues. CDR1 SGHTA and CDR2 FQGNSA come from the germline V gene. The CDR3 loop is CASSNPPIQGGERYF. In nucleotides, the CDR3 is TGTGCCAGCAGCAACCCACCAATACAGGGGGGGGAGCGGTACTTC.

This clonotype has only a few counts. The rearrangement uses TRBV7-2 and TRBJ2-2; 8 nucleotides match TRBD2. V shed 6 bases and J 8 bases; nucleotides not matched to a gene: 8. Looked up from germline, CDR1 is SGHTA and CDR2 is FQGNSA. This CDR3 has 14 amino acids. The CDR3 loop is CASSAGGPAGELFF. In DNA form, the CDR3 reads TGTGCCAGCAGTGCGGGGGGTCCTGCTGGGGAGCTGTTTTTT.

The chain carries TRBV6-5 and TRBJ2-1; 7 bases are shared with TRBD2. The trim removed 6 bases at V and 5 bases at J, leaving 19 bases unmatched. Per germline, CDR1 MNHEY and CDR2 SVGAGI. This CDR3 is built from 18 residues. The CDR3 is CASRLSVIDRLANNEQFF. DNA of the CDR3: TGTGCCAGCAGACTATCGGTTATAGATAGACTAGCCAACAATGAGCAGTTCTTC.

The CDR3 sequence: CASSLGSGQSNQPQHF. The CDR3 region has the DNA TGTGCCAGCAGCTTAGGATCGGGGCAGAGCAATCAGCCCCAGCATTTT. The rearrangement joins TRBV11-2 to TRBJ1-5; maybe TRBD1 (5 bases). V was pared by 1 base and J by 1 base, with 11 bases between. CDR1 and CDR2 from the germline V gene are SGHAT and FQNNGV. The CDR3 spans 16 residues. The full variable domain, completed using reference TRBV11-2 and TRBJ1-5, is EAGVAQSPRYKIIEKRQSVAFWCNPISGHATLYWYQQILGQGPKLLIQFQNNGVVDDSQLPKDRFSAERLKGVDSTLKIQPAKLEDSAVYLCASSLGSGQSNQPQHFGDGTRLSIL.

The V call is TRBV7-2, the J call TRBJ1-2; D unresolved. Germline loops: CDR1 SGHTA, CDR2 FQGNSA. Trimming pared 2 bases from V and 4 bases from J, leaving 8 bases between. CDR3 length: 13 residues. The CDR3 region has the DNA TGTGCCAGCAGCTTACCACAGACCTATGGCTACACCTTC. Amino acid sequence: CASSLPQTYGYTF.